The rows below give T cell receptor beta chains drawn from one sample of a study of T cells in Graves' hyperthyroidism and ophthalmopathy. TCRdb called the multiplex PCR reads again in MiXCR, with one record for every CDR3 protein. Among approximately 640,000 distinct CDR3 sequences listed, 15% to 20% were seen once. Sequenced sample: blood. These TCRs come from a man between 45 and 60 years old with Graves' hyperthyroidism. The CDR3 runs from the conserved cysteine through the conserved F or W. D genes are given only for firm matches. Some rows have no size entry. The others give once, few or many, or a class for an expanded clone.

>TRBV2|TRBD2|TRBJ2-3|NA
TGTGCCAGCAGTGAAGGACCGGGACTAGTCGAAGATACGCAGTATTTT
CASSEGPGLVEDTQYF
>TRBV12-3/TRBV12-4|NA|TRBJ2-7|many
TGTGCCAGCAGTTCCGGGGACACCTCCTACGAGCAGTACTTC
CASSSGDTSYEQYF
>TRBV2|NA|TRBJ1-1|NA
TGTGCCAGTGGTCGCCTGATGGGGGCTGAAGCTTTCTTT
CASGRLMGAEAFF
>TRBV2|NA|TRBJ2-7|NA
TGTGCCAGCAGTGAAGCGCCCCGGAGCTCCTACGAGCAGTACTTC
CASSEAPRSSYEQYF
>TRBV27|NA|TRBJ2-1|many
TGTGCCAGCAGTGCCCGGACAGTAAATGAGCAGTTCTTC
CASSARTVNEQFF
>TRBV7-3|TRBD1|TRBJ1-1|many
TGTGCCAGCAGCTTAACGCGACAGGGAGAAGCTTTCTTT
CASSLTRQGEAFF
>TRBV5-1|NA|TRBJ1-5|few
TGCGCCAGCAGCTGGGGGCTACCGAGTGAGCCCCAGCATTTT
CASSWGLPSEPQHF
>TRBV12-3/TRBV12-4|NA|TRBJ1-1|NA
TGTGCCAGCAGTTCGAGCAGGGCGGGTGGCACTGAAGCTTTCTTT
CASSSSRAGGTEAFF
>TRBV28|TRBD1|TRBJ2-4|many
TGTGCCAGCCAGGGGGCGGACATTCAGTACTTC
CASQGADIQYF
>TRBV10-3|TRBD2|TRBJ2-2|NA
TGTGCCATCAGTGAGACCATAGCGGGAGCCGGTAGCAGCGGGGAGCTGTTATTT
CAISETIAGAGSSGELLF
>TRBV2|NA|TRBJ1-2|few
TGTGCCAGCACGAGGGCCTCCGGCTACACCTTC
CASTRASGYTF
>TRBV12-3/TRBV12-4|TRBD1|TRBJ1-2|many
TGTGCCAGCAGTCCCCGGGACAGCTATGGCTACACCTTC
CASSPRDSYGYTF
>TRBV6-5|TRBD1|TRBJ2-3|many
TGTGCCAGCAGTTACTCAAGGGACAGGGGCGACACAGATACGCAGTATTTT
CASSYSRDRGDTDTQYF
>TRBV19|TRBD1|TRBJ1-5|once
TGTGCCTCACCGGGACAGGGGACGCCCGCTATTTATCAGCCCCAGCATTTT
CASPGQGTPAIYQPQHF
>TRBV7-2|TRBD1|TRBJ2-7|many
TGTGCCAGCAGCTTAGTGGGGACAGAAGATTCCTACGAGCAGTACTTC
CASSLVGTEDSYEQYF
>TRBV6-2/TRBV6-3|TRBD1|TRBJ2-7|many
TGTGCCAGCAGTTACTCGAGGACAGGGGGCATGTACGAGCAGTACTTC
CASSYSRTGGMYEQYF
>TRBV15|TRBD1|TRBJ1-4|NA
TGTGCCACCAGCAGGACAGGGACAACTAATGAAAAACTGTTTTTT
CATSRTGTTNEKLFF
>TRBV6-2/TRBV6-3|NA|TRBJ2-1|NA
TGTGCCAGCAGTTACTCGAAATTTGCGGGCCTAAATGAGCAGTTCTTC
CASSYSKFAGLNEQFF
>TRBV24-1|TRBD1|TRBJ2-3|many
TGTGCCACCAGTGATTTTACGACAGGGCGGGTAGATACGCAGTATTTT
CATSDFTTGRVDTQYF
>TRBV27|NA|TRBJ2-7|many
TGTGCCAGCAGTCCCCGTTGGAGCGGACGCGACGAGCAGTACTTC
CASSPRWSGRDEQYF
>TRBV28|NA|TRBJ1-1|many
TGTGCCAGCAGTTTCCGTTTTGGGCATACTGAAGCTTTCTTT
CASSFRFGHTEAFF
>TRBV14|TRBD2|TRBJ2-5|many
TGTGCCAGCAGCCCTCTGACTAGCGGGAGAAGAGAGACCCAGTACTTC
CASSPLTSGRRETQYF
>TRBV19|TRBD2|TRBJ2-3|NA
TGTGCCAGTAACGGGAGGGCTTCAGATACGCAGTATTTT
CASNGRASDTQYF
>TRBV11-3|NA|TRBJ2-2|few
TGTGCCAGCAGTTCACCCCCAGGGGAGCTGTTTTTT
CASSSPPGELFF